The next 18 T cell receptor beta chains were all read from a single sample in a study of blood T cell repertoires in COVID-19. Using immunoSEQ multiplex PCR, the repertoire was profiled, and TCRdb retains in-frame clones only, with some absent. The sample consists of fewer than 300,000 clones, roughly four fifths of them appearing once. Source material: peripheral blood. These receptors all come from a person between 70 and 80 years old with COVID-19, enrolled during active disease.

The rearrangement joins TRBV28 to TRBJ2-7; TRBD1 matches at 9 bases. The CDR3 has 14 residues. Unmatched junction bases numbered 4, after V lost 4 bases and J lost 3 bases. CDR1 and CDR2 from the germline V gene are MDHEN and SYDVKM. Here the CDR3 reads CASSSGTGLYEQYF. CDR3 nucleotide sequence: TGTGCCAGCAGTTCCGGGACAGGGCTCTACGAGCAGTACTTC.

Here the CDR3 reads CAWEGLRGIGGYTF. In DNA, the CDR3 is TGTGCCTGGGAAGGTCTACGGGGAATCGGTGGCTACACCTTC. The J gene is TRBJ1-2, the V gene TRBV30; D remains ambiguous. V was shortened by 5 bases and J by 7 bases, with 20 bases between the two germline ends. The CDR3 has 14 residues. Germline CDR1 reads GTSNPN; CDR2 reads SVGIG (reference sequence).

V and J are TRBV21-1 and TRBJ2-1; the D call of TRBD2 is as the table states it, not checked on the DNA. TRBV21-1 represents a pseudogene. The CDR3 extends over 15 amino acids. For the CDR3, the DNA is TGTGCCAGCAGCAAAGGGCGGGAGGTTTACAATGAGCAGTTCTTC. Protein: CASSKGREVYNEQFF.

This clone was counted only a few times. The V and J genes are TRBV4-2 and TRBJ2-7, with D uncertain. CDR1 is LGHNA and CDR2 is YNFKEQ in the germline V gene. The CDR3 is 13 amino acids. V lost 0 bases, J lost 3 bases, and 6 bases lay in between. As DNA, the CDR3 is TGTGCCAGCAGCCAAGAATCATTCTACGAGCAGTACTTC. Protein product: CASSQESFYEQYF.

This chain joins TRBV29-1 and TRBJ2-7; 9 positions agree with TRBD1. The germline V gene encodes CDR1 SQVTM and CDR2 ANQGSEA. CDR3 length: 13 residues. Losses at the gene ends were 7 bases for V and 5 bases for J; bases not matched to a gene: 9. CDR3 amino acids: CSAGTGFVDEQYF. As DNA, the CDR3 is TGCAGCGCCGGGACAGGGTTTGTCGACGAGCAGTACTTC.

The V and J genes are TRBV11-2 and TRBJ1-1; D ambiguous. Germline V gives CDR1 SGHAT, CDR2 FQNNGV. The CDR3 runs 13 residues. Trimming cost V 2 bases and J 5 bases, with 9 bases left between them. The CDR3 sequence is CASSLLIRTEAFF. As DNA, the CDR3 is TGTGCCAGCAGCTTACTTATTCGGACTGAAGCTTTCTTT.

The chain has TRBV12-3 or TRBV12-4 and TRBJ1-1; 7 bases fit TRBD1. The trim removed 1 base at V and 8 bases at J, leaving 4 bases unmatched. CDR3 length: 13 residues. The CDR3 DNA follows: TGTGCCAGCAGTTTAGGTGGGGACAGAGAAGCTTTCTTT. Its protein product is CASSLGGDREAFF.

This rearrangement joins TRBV19 to TRBJ1-4, with 10 bases lining up with TRBD1. CDR3 length: 14 amino acids. Germline V gene lookup returns CDR1 LNHDA and CDR2 SQIVND (reference sequence). Losses at the gene ends were 6 bases for V and 7 bases for J; bases not matched to a gene: 5. CDR3 sequence reads: CASSRQGAREKLFF. In DNA form, the CDR3 reads TGTGCCAGTAGCCGACAGGGGGCGCGTGAAAAACTGTTTTTT.

Concerning this clone itself: Other DNA sequences in this specimen translate into the identical CDR3. This sequence joins TRBV6-1 and TRBJ2-7; D is undetermined. Germline assignment: CDR1 MNHNS and CDR2 SASEGT. The CDR3 has 12 residues. With 2 bases removed from V and 3 bases from J, the gap between germline ends came to 5 bases. CDR3 amino acids: CASSEFNYEQYF. The CDR3 nucleotides read TGTGCCAGCAGTGAATTTAACTACGAGCAGTACTTC.

The chain carries TRBV7-2 and TRBJ2-2; D gene ambiguous. From germline, CDR1 is SGHTA and CDR2 FQGNSA. V lost 2 bases, J lost 7 bases, and 8 bases lay in between. The CDR3 length is 13 residues. CDR3 coding DNA: TGTGCCAGCAGCTTATACTCTTACGGGGAGCTGTTTTTT. Encoded protein: CASSLYSYGELFF.

The V gene is TRBV4-3, the J gene TRBJ1-3, with D possibly being TRBD1 (6 bases). Trimming removed 0 bases at V and 2 bases at J, with 14 bases between. The germline CDR1 and CDR2 sequences are LGHNA and YSLEER. This CDR3 is built from 17 residues. CDR3 sequence reads: CASSQDLTGIPGNTIYF. CDR3 in DNA: TGCGCCAGCAGCCAAGATCTCACAGGGATCCCTGGAAACACCATATATTTT.

This sequence joins TRBV21-1 and TRBJ2-7; the listed D gene, TRBD2, was not tested against the DNA. TRBV21-1 is tagged as a pseudogene. The CDR3 runs to 22 residues. The CDR3 here is CASSKEGAVAAEGILNSYEQYF. For the CDR3, the DNA is TGTGCCAGCAGCAAAGAAGGAGCGGTGGCGGCAGAGGGCATACTTAACTCCTACGAGCAGTACTTC.

This sequence joins TRBV6-1 and TRBJ2-7, with D maybe TRBD1 (6 bases). V was clipped by 3 bases and J by 2 bases, with 8 bases between them. The CDR3 loop spans 13 amino acids. Germline values: CDR1 MNHNS, CDR2 SASEGT. The CDR3 is CASSDRGPYEQYF. In DNA, the CDR3 is TGTGCCAGCAGTGACAGGGGACCCTACGAGCAGTACTTC.

The chain employs TRBV20-1 and TRBJ1-5, with 7 bases identical to TRBD1. The V segment lost 3 bases and the J segment 2 bases; nucleotides outside the gene matches: 7. The CDR3 spans 15 residues. Germline V gene lookup returns CDR1 DFQATT and CDR2 SNEGSKA (reference sequence). CDR3 loop: CSASDRVVGNQPQHF. CDR3 DNA: TGCAGTGCTAGTGACAGGGTGGTGGGCAATCAGCCCCAGCATTTT.

The chain carries TRBV27 and TRBJ2-5; weak D call: TRBD1 (6 bases). With 4 bases removed from V and 7 bases from J, the gap between germline ends came to 16 bases. Germline V lookup: CDR1 MNHEY, CDR2 SMNVEV (reference sequence). The CDR3 loop spans 14 amino acids. CDR3 coding DNA: TGTGCCAGCAGTTCGACAGGTCTACTTGGGACCCAGTACTTC. This gives the protein CASSSTGLLGTQYF.

V is TRBV3-1 (or the pseudogene TRBV3-2) and J is TRBJ2-7; D is possibly TRBD2 (6 bases). Germline V lookup: CDR1 LGHDT, CDR2 YNNKEL (reference sequence). This CDR3 contains 18 residues. V was shortened by 3 bases and J by 0 bases, with 21 bases between the two germline ends. CDR3 sequence reads: CASSHGVVGGLSSYEQYF. Here the CDR3 DNA reads TGTGCCAGCAGCCATGGTGTGGTCGGCGGACTAAGCTCCTACGAGCAGTACTTC.

The chain uses TRBV20-1 and TRBJ2-7; D is undetermined. The V end was cut by 6 bases, the J end by 7 bases, with 10 bases between. The CDR3 contains 10 residues. CDR1 is DFQATT and CDR2 is SNEGSKA in the germline V gene (reference sequence). The CDR3 loop reads CSAPRREQYF. The CDR3 DNA follows: TGCAGTGCCCCCCGGCGGGAGCAGTACTTC.

This chain uses TRBV19 with TRBJ2-7; the D gene is possibly TRBD1 (6 bases). The CDR3 covers 16 residues. V lost 4 bases to trimming and J lost 2 bases, with 18 bases between them. Germline CDR1 is LNHDA and CDR2 is SQIVND (reference sequence). The CDR3 DNA is TGTGCCAGTAGTACCACCACCCAGGGGAACCCCTACGAGCAGTACTTC. Its protein is CASSTTTQGNPYEQYF.